The 9 T cell receptor beta chains below come from one sample, sequenced in a study of blood T cell repertoires in COVID-19. Clones were sequenced by immunoSEQ multiplex PCR, and TCRdb holds only the in-frame ones, with some missing. Of 250,000 to 300,000 clones in the sample, approximately 90% were seen once. Sequencing was performed on PBMCs or T cells enriched from blood (not recorded which). These TCRs come from a woman in her forties with acute COVID-19.

The sample holds one count of this clone. The V call is TRBV9, the J call TRBJ1-2, with 7 positions matching TRBD1. Trimming at V came to 3 bases and at J to 6 bases, leaving 5 bases not matched to a gene. Per the germline V gene, CDR1 is SGDLS and CDR2 is YYNGEE. The CDR3 has 13 residues. This chain's CDR3 is CASSARQGHGYTF. CDR3 nucleotide sequence: TGTGCCAGCAGCGCCAGACAGGGCCATGGCTACACCTTC. Full variable domain (outside the CDR3, taken from reference TRBV9 and TRBJ1-2): DSGVTQTPKHLITATGQRVTLRCSPRSGDLSVYWYQQSLDQGLQFLIQYYNGEERAKGNILERFSAQQFPDLHSELNLSSLELGDSALYFCASSARQGHGYTFGSGTRLTVV.

The V call is TRBV4-2, the J call TRBJ2-2; 7 bases are shared with TRBD2. The CDR3 runs 16 residues. From germline, CDR1 is LGHNA and CDR2 YNFKEQ. The trim removed 0 bases at V and 9 bases at J, leaving 10 bases unmatched. Here the CDR3 DNA reads TGTGCCAGCAGCCAAGATCTATTAGCGGGTTTACGGGAGCTGTTTTTT. Its translation: CASSQDLLAGLRELFF.

This chain joins TRBV21-1 and TRBJ2-7; TRBD1, the D gene given by the table, was not confirmed from the DNA. TRBV21-1 counts as a pseudogene. CDR3 length: 17 amino acids. The CDR3 sequence is CASSKVHRGRDGYEQYF. Here the CDR3 DNA reads TGTGCCAGCAGCAAAGTGCACCGCGGCAGGGATGGTTACGAGCAGTACTTC.

CDR3 DNA: TGTGCCAGTAGTATAGGGCGACAGGGAGTTCGTACTGAAGCTTTCTTT. It yields the protein CASSIGRQGVRTEAFF. This chain connects TRBV19 to TRBJ1-1; the match to TRBD1 covers 7 bases. V was clipped by 1 base and J by 5 bases; unmatched bases: 10. Germline V CDR1 and CDR2: LNHDA, SQIVND (reference sequence). The CDR3 has 16 amino acids.

A word on this clone: Other DNA sequences in the same sample also yield this CDR3. This chain connects TRBV10-3 to TRBJ2-7; perhaps TRBD1 as D (6 bases). Trimming stripped 6 bases from V and 0 bases from J, with 6 bases between. Germline V gene data show CDR1 as ENHRY and CDR2 as SYGVKD. There are 12 residues in the CDR3. CDR3 region: CAIRDSSYEQYF. In DNA form, the CDR3 reads TGTGCCATCAGGGACAGCTCCTACGAGCAGTACTTC.

The chain combines TRBV6-9 with TRBJ1-3; D uncertain. The V and J ends lost 10 bases and 2 bases respectively, with 18 bases between them. The V gene's germline CDR1 is MNHGY and CDR2 SVAAGI. CDR3 length: 15 amino acids. CDR3 in amino acids: CATDRRGGAGNTIYF. CDR3 nucleotides: TGTGCCACCGATCGTCGGGGAGGAGCTGGAAACACCATATATTTT.

The rearrangement uses TRBV7-8 and TRBJ1-5; a weak D match, TRBD1 (6 bases). Trimming took off 5 bases at V and 4 bases at J, with 15 bases between the two ends. There are 15 residues in the CDR3. Germline loops: CDR1 SGHVS, CDR2 FQNEAQ. The CDR3 sequence: CASSEGTNANQPQHF. Here the CDR3 DNA reads TGTGCCAGCAGCGAGGGGACAAACGCTAATCAGCCCCAGCATTTT.

Here the CDR3 DNA reads TGTGCCAGCAGCGAGGACAGGGCTGGAAACACCATATATTTT. This gives the protein CASSEDRAGNTIYF. The chain is built from TRBV9 and TRBJ1-3; TRBD1 matches at 8 bases. V trimming: 3 bases; J trimming: 2 bases; junction bases outside the gene matches: 1. This CDR3 comprises 14 residues. Germline CDR1 SGDLS, CDR2 YYNGEE.

This clone came up a few times. The V gene is TRBV11-2, the J gene TRBJ1-6; TRBD1 matches 8 bases. The CDR3 is 15 amino acids. The V segment lost 1 base and the J segment 14 bases; nucleotides outside the gene matches: 10. Germline values: CDR1 SGHAT, CDR2 FQNNGV. The CDR3 sequence is CASSLGDRGEETLHF. DNA of the CDR3: TGTGCCAGCAGCTTAGGAGACAGGGGCGAGGAGACCCTCCACTTT.